The entry that follows covers one T cell receptor beta chain sequence. These data belong to a study of CD8 T cells in Susac syndrome. Reverse transcription of roughly 0.5 to 1 ug RNA was carried out with random hexamers. TCRdb called the immunoSEQ multiplex PCR reads again in MiXCR, with one record for every CDR3 protein. The sample consists of 100,000 to 150,000 distinct CDR3 sequences, around 94% of them appearing once. Patients having Susac syndrome satisfied recently defined diagnostic criteria for definite or probable disease. Germline CDR1 LGHDT, CDR2 YNNKEL (reference sequence). Trimming took off 0 bases at V and 10 bases at J, with 16 bases between the two ends. The CDR3 has 15 amino acids.

The sequencing input was CD8+ T cells from PBMCs. The origin of this receptor is a human donor with Susac syndrome. The gene calls are TRBV3-1 and TRBJ2-1; D is undetermined. The DNA for the CDR3 is TGTGCCAGCAGCCAAGAGGGTCCCCTCGGCCGGGAGCAGTTCTTC. This gives the protein CASSQEGPLGREQFF.